The 31 T cell receptor beta chains reported below all come from one sample, sequenced in a study of response to subunit inactivated influenza vaccine. TCRdb reanalysed the RT-PCR reads using MiXCR and keeps one entry per CDR3 protein. Of roughly 550,000 distinct CDR3 sequences listed, roughly a quarter are singletons. The data were also submitted as part of a second study, on T cells expressing NK-cell markers. From that study: The authors made TCR beta cDNA libraries by 5'RACE template switching. This switching added a universal primer site and UMIs.

The material was CD4+ T cells sorted from PBMCs, obtained 11 to 12 days after vaccination. The receptors here all came from a man over 45 who received an inactivated influenza vaccine.

This clonotype was detected ten times or more. The chain carries TRBV3-1 and TRBJ1-6; no clear D. The CDR3 has 19 amino acids. Trimming took 0 bases from V and 0 from J, leaving 15 bases between them. Germline assignment: CDR1 LGHDT and CDR2 YNNKEL (reference sequence). The CDR3: CASSQDLVQSSSYNSPLHF. CDR3 sequence (DNA): TGTGCCAGCAGCCAAGATTTAGTACAGTCGAGCTCCTATAATTCACCCCTCCACTTT. The entire variable domain, with the rest obtained from reference TRBV3-1 and TRBJ1-6, is as follows: DTAVSQTPKYLVTQMGNDKSIKCEQNLGHDTMYWYKQDSKKFLKIMFSYNNKELIINETVPNRFSPKSPDKAHLNLHINSLELGDSAVYFCASSQDLVQSSSYNSPLHFGNGTRLTVT.

The chain uses TRBV6-5 and TRBJ2-7; 8 nucleotides align to TRBD1. V lost 4 bases to trimming and J lost 0 bases; unmatched junction nucleotides: 5. The CDR3 is 15 residues long. The germline gives CDR1 MNHEY, CDR2 SVGAGI. The CDR3 here is CASSSDRASSYEQYF. The CDR3 coding sequence is TGTGCCAGCAGTTCGGACAGGGCTAGCTCCTACGAGCAGTACTTC.

This clonotype was counted between two and nine times. The chain recombines TRBV29-1 with TRBJ2-3; 9 positions agree with TRBD2. V trimming: 5 bases; J trimming: 6 bases; junction bases outside the gene matches: 15. This CDR3 has 16 amino acids. From germline, CDR1 is SQVTM and CDR2 ANQGSEA. The CDR3 spells CSVHSVFSGRKDTQYF. Here the CDR3 DNA reads TGCAGCGTTCATTCTGTGTTTAGCGGGAGAAAGGATACGCAGTATTTT.

This sequence joins TRBV10-3 and TRBJ2-3; D tentatively fits TRBD1 or TRBD2 (5 bases each). The germline gives CDR1 ENHRY, CDR2 SYGVKD. The germline V and J ends were trimmed by 2 bases and 0 bases, with 6 bases remaining between them. This CDR3 has 14 residues. The CDR3 protein is CAISEGGSTDTQYF. CDR3 bases: TGTGCCATCAGTGAGGGGGGTAGCACAGATACGCAGTATTTT.

This clonotype was seen repeatedly, ten times or more. V and J are TRBV7-9 and TRBJ1-2, with 7 bases aligning to TRBD1. Looked up from germline, CDR1 is SEHNR and CDR2 is FQNEAQ (reference sequence). The CDR3 totals 14 residues. The trim removed 1 base at V and 3 bases at J, leaving 2 bases unmatched. This chain's CDR3 is CASSLEGAYYGYTF. The CDR3 DNA reads as TGTGCCAGCAGCTTAGAGGGGGCGTACTATGGCTACACCTTC.

The chain carries TRBV6-1 and TRBJ1-1; the D is unclear. The germline V gene encodes CDR1 MNHNS and CDR2 SASEGT. Trimming stripped 7 bases from V and 0 bases from J, with 12 bases between. The CDR3 consists of 14 residues. In nucleotides, the CDR3 is TGTGCCAGCACCCAGGACGGAATGAACACTGAAGCTTTCTTT. Its protein is CASTQDGMNTEAFF.

This clonotype has only a few counts. This sequence joins TRBV29-1 and TRBJ2-4, with 7 positions matching TRBD1. Germline V gene sequence: CDR1 SQVTM, CDR2 ANQGSEA. V gave up 5 bases and J gave up 1 base; unmatched junction bases: 5. The CDR3 has 14 amino acids. CDR3 amino acids: CSVSQGTAKNIQYF. The CDR3 DNA sequence: TGCAGCGTTTCACAGGGGACGGCCAAAAACATTCAGTACTTC.

This clonotype was seen a handful of times. This chain connects TRBV7-9 to TRBJ1-2; the match to TRBD1 covers 9 bases. This CDR3 is built from 13 residues. V shed 5 bases and J 9 bases; nucleotides not matched to a gene: 7. Germline V gene sequence: CDR1 SEHNR, CDR2 FQNEAQ (reference sequence). In DNA, the CDR3 is TGTGCCAGCAGCCAAACAGGGGGCAGGAGCTACACCTTC. Its translation: CASSQTGGRSYTF. The complete variable domain, with remaining parts taken from reference TRBV7-9 and TRBJ1-2, reads DTGVSQNPRHKITKRGQNVTFRCDPISEHNRLYWYRQTLGQGPEFLTYFQNEAQLEKSRLLSDRFSAERPKGSFSTLEIQRTEQGDSAMYLCASSQTGGRSYTFGSGTRLTVV.

This clonotype has ten or more counts. One junction end disagrees with the germline gene, perhaps due to a read error. The chain carries TRBV5-1 and TRBJ2-3; D is possibly TRBD2 (5 bases). CDR3 length: 14 amino acids. CDR1 is SGHRS and CDR2 is YFSETQ in the germline V gene. CDR3 protein: CASSLGGSTDTQYF. The CDR3 DNA sequence: TGTGCCAGCAGTTTGGGCGGGAGCACAGATACGCAGTATTTT.

This chain joins TRBV7-9 and TRBJ1-4; TRBD1 matches 9 bases. With 0 bases clipped from V and 6 bases from J, the junction kept 8 bases outside the gene matches. Germline V gene lookup returns CDR1 SEHNR and CDR2 FQNEAQ (reference sequence). The CDR3 contains 17 residues. The CDR3 here is CASSLAGAGTGHEKLFF. The CDR3 region has the DNA TGTGCCAGCAGCTTAGCAGGTGCCGGGACAGGGCATGAAAAACTGTTTTTT.

The chain employs TRBV7-9 and TRBJ2-5, with D possibly matching TRBD1 (6 bases). Looked up from germline, CDR1 is SEHNR and CDR2 is FQNEAQ (reference sequence). Trimming took 7 bases from V and 5 from J, leaving 14 bases between them. The CDR3 runs to 13 residues. The CDR3 DNA reads as TGTGCCAGCAACAATGTACAGGGTGAGACCCAGTACTTC. The encoded protein is CASNNVQGETQYF.

The chain joins TRBV20-1 to TRBJ2-7; weak D call: TRBD1 (6 bases). Germline lookup yields CDR1 DFQATT and CDR2 SNEGSKA (reference sequence). CDR3 length equals 13 residues. V gave up 5 bases and J gave up 2 bases, with 13 bases separating them. CDR3 sequence: CSARTGSPYEQYF. The CDR3 nucleotides read TGCAGTGCTCGAACAGGGTCCCCCTACGAGCAGTACTTC.

This rearrangement joins TRBV11-2 to TRBJ2-7; the match to TRBD1 covers 8 bases. Germline trimming cut 5 bases from V and 3 bases from J; bases unmatched to any gene: 12. CDR3 length: 16 amino acids. Germline-derived CDR1 and CDR2 are SGHAT and FQNNGV. This CDR3 is CASSPLGTGGLYEQYF. In DNA form, the CDR3 reads TGTGCCAGCAGCCCCCTAGGGACAGGTGGCCTCTACGAGCAGTACTTC.

V gene TRBV25-1 combines with J gene TRBJ1-1; D uncertain. Trimming took off 2 bases at V and 8 bases at J, with 15 bases between the two ends. The CDR3 runs to 14 residues. From germline, CDR1 is MGHDK and CDR2 SYGVNS. The DNA for the CDR3 is TGTGCCAGCAGTGAACGGCAGGTTTTATGGGAAGCTTTCTTT. It is translated as CASSERQVLWEAFF.

The rearrangement uses TRBV28 and TRBJ2-7, with D hard to call. With 5 bases removed from V and 0 bases from J, the gap between germline ends came to 17 bases. The germline V gene encodes CDR1 MDHEN and CDR2 SYDVKM. CDR3 length: 16 amino acids. The CDR3 sequence: CASSPHAGAYSYEQYF. DNA for the CDR3: TGTGCCAGCAGTCCGCACGCAGGAGCGTACTCCTACGAGCAGTACTTC.

This clonotype appeared a few times. In DNA, the CDR3 is TGTGCCAGCAGTTACTCGCTGGGGGCGGGCTATGGCTACACCTTC. Translation: CASSYSLGAGYGYTF. The rearrangement uses TRBV6-2 or TRBV6-3 and TRBJ1-2, with a tentative D call TRBD1 (6 bases). V was shortened by 0 bases and J by 4 bases, with 12 bases between the two germline ends. CDR1 and CDR2 (germline): MNHEY, SVGEGT. This CDR3 is built from 15 residues.

The chain couples TRBV12-3 or TRBV12-4 to TRBJ2-3, with 12 positions matching TRBD2. The junction had 7 bases not matched to a gene; V was cut back by 2 bases and J by 1 base. The CDR3 loop spans 18 amino acids. CDR3 sequence: CASSLSSGRAIGTDTQYF. The CDR3 DNA is TGTGCCAGCAGTTTATCTAGCGGGAGGGCAATAGGCACAGATACGCAGTATTTT.

The chain uses TRBV7-2 and TRBJ1-5; 8 bases agree with TRBD1. V dropped 5 bases and J dropped 3; count of bases not matched to a gene: 6. In germline, CDR1 is SGHTA, CDR2 FQGNSA. This CDR3 contains 15 residues. CDR3 loop: CASSRGQGLNQPQHF. The CDR3 DNA sequence: TGTGCCAGCAGCCGTGGACAGGGTCTCAATCAGCCCCAGCATTTT.

This clonotype was seen only a few times. The J gene is TRBJ1-2, the V gene TRBV4-3, with D possibly being TRBD1 (5 bases). Looked up from germline, CDR1 is LGHNA and CDR2 is YSLEER. V was pared by 4 bases and J by 4 bases, with 13 bases between. CDR3 length: 14 amino acids. The CDR3 here is CASSPTGTLYGYTF. CDR3 nucleotide sequence: TGCGCCAGCAGCCCAACCGGGACGCTCTATGGCTACACCTTC.

The gene calls are TRBV29-1 and TRBJ2-7; TRBD1 aligns across 8 bases. V shed 7 bases and J 3 bases; nucleotides not matched to a gene: 8. Germline CDR1 SQVTM, CDR2 ANQGSEA. The CDR3 covers 13 residues. The CDR3: CSAWDRLNYEQYF. CDR3 bases: TGCAGCGCATGGGACAGGTTGAACTACGAGCAGTACTTC.

This clonotype was seen only a few times. The gene calls are TRBV5-1 and TRBJ2-3; 8 bases are shared with TRBD2. The ends lost 0 bases at V and 5 bases at J; junction bases unmatched: 5. CDR1 and CDR2 from the germline V gene are SGHRS and YFSETQ. The CDR3 loop spans 15 amino acids. The CDR3 region has the DNA TGCGCCAGCAGCTTGGATCAAGCGGGAGTAGATACGCAGTATTTT. The encoded protein is CASSLDQAGVDTQYF.

The J gene is TRBJ2-7, the V gene TRBV28, with D hard to call. V lost 7 bases and J lost 3, with 4 bases in between. The length of the CDR3 is 10 residues. Per the germline V gene, CDR1 is MDHEN and CDR2 is SYDVKM. CDR3 sequence (DNA): TGTGCCAGCACGGACTACGAGCAGTACTTC. Amino acid sequence: CASTDYEQYF. Full variable domain (remainder filled in from reference TRBV28 and TRBJ2-7): DVKVTQSSRYLVKRTGEKVFLECVQDMDHENMFWYRQDPGLGLRLIYFSYDVKMKEKGDIPEGYSVSREKKERFSLILESASTNQTSMYLCASTDYEQYFGPGTRLTVT.

The V gene is TRBV6-2 or TRBV6-3, the J gene TRBJ2-1; D gene unclear. The V gene lost 0 bases and the J gene lost 3 bases, with 6 bases spanning the gap. The CDR3 runs to 14 residues. Looked up from germline, CDR1 is MNHEY and CDR2 is SVGEGT. CDR3 sequence: CASSYSDLYNEQFF. Here the CDR3 DNA reads TGTGCCAGCAGTTACTCGGACCTCTACAATGAGCAGTTCTTC.

The V and J genes are TRBV2 and TRBJ1-2; D ambiguous. CDR1 and CDR2 from the germline V gene are SNHLY and FYNNEI. The ends were cut back, 0 bases at V and 7 bases at J, with 12 bases in the middle. This CDR3 comprises 14 residues. The DNA of the CDR3 is TGTGCCAGCAGTGAAGCCGAGTCTCTGGGTGGCTACACCTTC. It codes for CASSEAESLGGYTF.

This clonotype has just a few counts. V gene TRBV5-1 combines with J gene TRBJ2-1; TRBD2 aligns across 10 bases. V shed 0 bases, J shed 8 bases, and the junction held 11 bases outside the gene matches. The CDR3 has 17 residues. The germline gives CDR1 SGHRS, CDR2 YFSETQ. The chain's CDR3 is CASSLANLAGVRDEQFF. In DNA, the CDR3 is TGCGCCAGCAGCTTGGCTAACCTAGCGGGAGTACGCGATGAGCAGTTCTTC.

The table lists this clonotype with a count of one. This rearrangement joins TRBV19 to TRBJ2-1; 9 positions match TRBD1. CDR3 length: 16 amino acids. V shed 8 bases and J 5 bases; nucleotides not matched to a gene: 13. Germline lookup yields CDR1 LNHDA and CDR2 SQIVND (reference sequence). For the CDR3, the DNA is TGTGCCAGTCGAACCCACAGGGGGCGCAACCACAATGAGCAGTTCTTC. Its protein product is CASRTHRGRNHNEQFF.

This rearrangement joins TRBV21-1 to TRBJ2-7; TRBD2, the table's D call, lacks a check against the DNA. TRBV21-1 is noted as a pseudogene. This CDR3 is built from 15 residues. The CDR3 region has the DNA TGTGCCACCAGCCTCCCCCTACCTGCTAAATACGAGCAGTACTTC. Its protein is CATSLPLPAKYEQYF.

V usage is TRBV7-3 and J usage is TRBJ2-3; 8 bases are shared with TRBD2. Trimming cost V 1 base and J 0 bases; bases outside gene matches: 3. Germline CDR1 SGHTA, CDR2 FQGTGA. The CDR3 length is 16 residues. The CDR3 loop is CASSLSGRTSTDTQYF. CDR3 in DNA: TGTGCCAGCAGCTTAAGCGGGAGGACTAGCACAGATACGCAGTATTTT.

This chain joins TRBV3-1 and TRBJ1-4; TRBD1 matches 10 bases. Germline CDR1 and CDR2: LGHDT and YNNKEL (reference sequence). The J segment lost 7 bases and the V segment lost 2 bases, leaving 7 bases of the junction unmatched. The CDR3 runs 16 residues. The CDR3 nucleotides are TGTGCCAGCAGCCAAAACCCGGGACAGGGGATTGAAAAACTGTTTTTT. Translated, it gives CASSQNPGQGIEKLFF.

The V gene is TRBV6-1, the J gene TRBJ2-2; D is perhaps TRBD1 (6 bases). CDR3 size: 13 residues. CDR1 is MNHNS and CDR2 is SASEGT in the germline V gene. Trimming stripped 11 bases from V and 1 base from J, with 11 bases between. The CDR3 region is CAVQGVNTGELFF. Here the CDR3 DNA reads TGTGCCGTACAGGGTGTGAACACCGGGGAGCTGTTTTTT.

This rearrangement joins TRBV6-5 to TRBJ2-5; no clear D. The CDR3 length is 15 residues. V was trimmed by 2 bases and J by 1 base, leaving 11 bases between them. Germline V CDR1 and CDR2: MNHEY, SVGAGI. CDR3 bases: TGTGCCAGCAGTTACGGTGGGCCGCCCCAAGAGACCCAGTACTTC. It specifies CASSYGGPPQETQYF.